This TCR beta chain was profiled in a study of vaccination and CD4 T cells after COVID-19 (dated by TCRdb to the early 2020s). Broadly, across the study: Six males and four females were included in the convalescent cohort, with two Hispanic individuals, seven Caucasians, two Asians and one multiracial person represented. Participants got two doses of the Pfizer-BioNTech BNT162b2 vaccine (n=8) or two doses of the Moderna mRNA-1273 vaccine (n=2). Post-COVID blood samples were collected from convalescent patients a median of about 92 days after diagnosis, with a range of roughly 30 to 161 days. Post-vaccine blood samples were taken a median of 72 days after the second vaccine dose, with a range of roughly 14 to 241 days. Overlapping spike peptide pools from SARS-CoV-2 and from the common cold coronaviruses HCoV-NL63, HCoV-OC43 and HCoV-229E were used as culture stimuli. In control cultures, a CEFX viral epitope pool was used as positive control, an HIV-1 Nef peptide pool was used as negative control, or no peptide was added. The spike-specific CD4+ TCR repertoire was compared before and after mRNA vaccination in fewer than eleven COVID-19 convalescent patients and several infection-naive healthy vaccine recipients. In an earlier paper using these donors, memory CD4+ T cell crossreactivity between SARS-CoV-2 and common cold coronavirus spike proteins was assessed at the TCR clonotype level.

The library was obtained by PCR. DNA from cultured CD4+ T cells underwent TCR sequencing with the Oncomine TCR Beta short-read assay at the Johns Hopkins FTIC core. The QIAamp micro DNA kit was used to extract genomic DNA from the cultured CD4+ T cells. Oncomine TCR Beta libraries made from cultured CD4+ T cells were pooled using unique dual indexes and sequenced on an Illumina iSeq 100. The study's processing was this. Non-productive sequences were removed, and CDR3s that did not start with C, did not end with F or W, or were shorter than 7 amino acids were discarded. Antigen-specific clonotypes were identified using the MANAFEST web application through comparison of peptide-stimulated wells with reference and other culture wells. To be called positive, a clone needed an FDR below 0.05, an odds ratio above 5, and a productive frequency above 0.1% in at least two of three replicate wells. A clonotype was classed as cross-reactive if the clonotype showed significant expansion both in SARS-CoV-2 spike wells and in at least one common cold coronavirus spike condition. Similarity between CDR3 sequences was evaluated in R version 3.6.1 using Levenshtein distances (stringdist) and unrooted phylogenetic trees (ape). TCRdb redid the processing of the public reads, applying fastp at Q25 and MiXCR, and retained in-frame beta chains. CDR3 protein duplicates are merged, each entry listing the most common genes and DNA. TCRdb, not the original authors, processed these V and J calls. This sample lists roughly 3,000 distinct CDR3 sequences; 25% to 30% were detected once. Around 41% of the sample belongs to the ten largest clones.

Broad study findings and their caveats: In convalescent patients, nearly all vaccine-specific clones (304 of 307) were found to be mono-reactive for SARS-CoV-2 spike rather than cross-reactive with common cold coronaviruses. The number of convalescent patients in the study was relatively small, and the study did not examine early timepoints following natural infection. Although the median number of SARS-CoV-2-reactive clonotypes went up from more than 20 after infection to 35 to 40 after vaccination, the increase was not significant. In convalescent patients, a median roughly 85% of post-vaccine SARS-CoV-2-reactive clones were detected only after vaccination, suggesting vaccine-specific priming.

The sample holds a few counts of this clonotype. The antigen this receptor binds is unknown. One base away there is no much larger clone; base qualities are not given. This specimen's treatment or condition label, per the study, means: approximately 11-day PBMC culture with coronavirus spike peptide pools or control peptides (ViraFEST assay). CD4+ T cells from unexposed donors were collected before the COVID-19 pandemic (2011-2018). The ViraFEST assay, used in the study, expanded antigen-specific T cells with peptide pools and then identified the expanded clonotypes through TCR sequencing. Each well held some 2 million PBMCs cultured with around 9 ug/ml peptide pools in IMDM containing around 5% human AB serum and 8 to 10 IU/ml IL-2. On days 3 and 7, half of the culture medium was replaced with fresh IL-2-containing medium. Once the cells had been in culture for around ten days, the EasySep CD4+ T cell isolation kit was used to isolate CD4+ T cells by negative selection. As far as cell numbers permitted, CD4+ T cells from unexposed donors were tested for reactivity against SARS-CoV-2 S and N as well as four spike pools from common cold coronaviruses. PBMCs were separated from whole blood using Ficoll-Paque Plus gradient centrifugation and then either used fresh or cryopreserved at -140C. Culture conditions were generally each tested in triplicate wells. The leukapheresis product for the unexposed donors was obtained through commercial purchase.

V is pruned by 8 bases and J by 1 base, leaving 3 bases of the junction without a gene match. CDR1 and CDR2 were assigned from the germline V gene as SNHLY and FYNNEI. The CDR3 runs 14 amino acids, cysteine and phenylalanine included. CDR3 DNA is the only sequence kept; it has 42 bases, read in frame from the first base. The chain was built from TRBV2 and TRBJ2-5, with 11 junctional bases fitting TRBD2. This clonotype was sampled from a human donor in good health. The sample taken for sequencing was CD4+ T cells from blood, cultured in vitro. The DNA is as follows: TGTGCCAGCGCACTAGCGGGGGTCCAAGAGACCCAGTACTTC. This codes for CASALAGVQETQYF.